This T cell receptor beta chain was found in a study of T cells in Graves' hyperthyroidism and ophthalmopathy. Whole-study findings and limits: Most clonotypes expanded in thyroid above 0.001 were likewise present in blood.

Exclusion of patients followed from uncontrolled infection, other autoimmune disease, pregnancy or lactation. Diagnosis relied on clinical symptoms, serum thyroxine and TRAb, thyroid ultrasound and orbital computed tomography. Fresh peripheral blood, under 11 ml, yielded the PBMCs. It was RNA transcripts that yielded the amplified TCR beta CDR3 regions. HTBI primers were employed in a first-round RT-PCR of the TCR CDR3. TCRdb reprocessed the multiplex PCR reads via MiXCR and lists one record per CDR3 protein. The top ten hold about an eighth of the sample, which has roughly 260,000 distinct CDR3 sequences, approximately 14% seen once. Germline values: CDR1 LNHDA, CDR2 SQIVND (reference sequence). The CDR3 extends over 13 amino acids. V shed 3 bases and J shed 1 base, with 6 bases lying between them. This clonotype occurred many times. Its antigen is not identified.

Sequenced material: blood. The chain couples TRBV19 to TRBJ1-1; D unresolved. The TCR originated in a woman aged 35 to 49 with Graves' hyperthyroidism that later progressed to Graves' ophthalmopathy. CDR3 coding DNA: TGTGCCAGTAGTATGGGCAGGAACACTGAAGCTTTCTTT. Amino acids: CASSMGRNTEAFF. Together with reference TRBV19 and TRBJ1-1, the CDR3 gives the full variable domain: DGGITQSPKYLFRKEGQNVTLSCEQNLNHDAMYWYRQDPGQGLRLIYYSQIVNDFQKGDIAEGYSVSREKKESFPLTVTSAQKNPTAFYLCASSMGRNTEAFFGQGTRLTVV.